The 29 T cell receptor beta chains presented below share a single source sample, sequenced in a study of blood T cell repertoires in COVID-19. Only in-frame clones appear in the TCRdb table, and some are missing; sequencing was by immunoSEQ multiplex PCR. Here the sample spans more than 110,000 clones, 88% being singletons. The sequenced sample consisted of peripheral blood. Receptor source: a man aged 45 to 65 with active or convalescent COVID-19.

CDR3 sequence reads: CASSKGDLAGVCDEQFF. The CDR3 DNA reads as TGTGCCAGCAGCAAAGGGGATCTAGCGGGAGTATGTGATGAGCAGTTCTTC. The chain joins TRBV21-1 to TRBJ2-1; no check of the table's D call, TRBD2, against the DNA was made. TRBV21-1 is recorded as a pseudogene. The CDR3 consists of 17 residues.

This sequence joins TRBV19 and TRBJ2-2, with 9 bases lining up with TRBD2. Germline CDR1 and CDR2: LNHDA and SQIVND (reference sequence). With 5 bases clipped from V and 5 bases from J, the junction kept 6 bases outside the gene matches. The CDR3 has 15 residues. CDR3 bases: TGTGCCAGTAGTGATGGAGCGGGAGGTACCGGGGAGCTGTTTTTT. Translation gives CASSDGAGGTGELFF.

The CDR3 coding sequence is TGCAGCGTCCTCTTTTTTAGCGGGGGGAACACCGGGGAGCTGTTTTTT. Protein: CSVLFFSGGNTGELFF. V is TRBV29-1 and J is TRBJ2-2; 9 bases align to TRBD2. V lost 6 bases to trimming and J lost 1 base; unmatched junction nucleotides: 9. CDR1 and CDR2 from the germline V gene are SQVTM and ANQGSEA. This CDR3 is 16 amino acids long.

The CDR3 DNA sequence: TGTGCCAGCAGCTTGAGCGGGTTTTACACCGGGGAGCTGTTTTTT. Protein product: CASSLSGFYTGELFF. The chain employs TRBV5-6 and TRBJ2-2, with D maybe TRBD2 (6 bases). V gave up 1 base and J gave up 3 bases, with 10 bases separating them. CDR1 and CDR2 (germline): SGHDT, YYEEEE. The CDR3 is 15 residues long.

The rearrangement links TRBV5-1 to TRBJ1-1; TRBD1 matches 9 bases. This CDR3 is built from 14 residues. The J segment lost 6 bases and the V segment lost 3 bases, leaving 6 bases of the junction unmatched. The germline V gene has CDR1 SGHRS and CDR2 YFSETQ. DNA of the CDR3: TGCGCCAGCAGCTCACAGGGGGCAAAGTCTGAAGCTTTCTTT. This codes for CASSSQGAKSEAFF.

The table lists this clone with a count of one. The V call is TRBV11-2, the J call TRBJ1-1; 8 nucleotides agree with TRBD1. V dropped 6 bases and J dropped 4; count of bases not matched to a gene: 7. CDR3 length: 14 amino acids. Germline values: CDR1 SGHAT, CDR2 FQNNGV. The chain's CDR3 is CASSHRGRSTEAFF. CDR3 sequence (DNA): TGTGCCAGCAGTCACAGGGGGAGGTCCACTGAAGCTTTCTTT.

This clone occurred a few times. The V call is TRBV27, the J call TRBJ2-1; D uncertain. Germline V gene sequence: CDR1 MNHEY, CDR2 SMNVEV (reference sequence). The V and J ends lost 5 bases and 0 bases respectively, with 11 bases between them. This CDR3 has 15 amino acids. This CDR3 is CASSMRGSSYNEQFF. CDR3 nucleotide sequence: TGTGCCAGCAGTATGCGAGGAAGCTCCTACAATGAGCAGTTCTTC.

The rearrangement links TRBV10-3 to TRBJ2-7, with 9 bases that match TRBD2. V lost 2 bases and J lost 3; bases outside the gene matches: 5. Germline CDR1 is ENHRY and CDR2 is SYGVKD. This CDR3 region has 15 residues. The CDR3 here is CAISEGASGNYEQYF. The CDR3 bases are TGTGCCATCAGTGAGGGTGCTAGCGGGAACTACGAGCAGTACTTC.

The chain links TRBV7-9 to TRBJ2-7, with D hard to call. The CDR3 is 15 residues long. V was trimmed by 5 bases and J by 0 bases, leaving 14 bases between them. Germline assignment: CDR1 SEHNR and CDR2 FQNEAQ (reference sequence). The CDR3 DNA reads as TGTGCCAGCAGCCCCTGGCAGCCAGGCTCCTACGAGCAGTACTTC. Protein product: CASSPWQPGSYEQYF.

The V gene is TRBV7-9, the J gene TRBJ1-1; TRBD1 is a possible D gene (5 bases). Between the trimmed V and J ends, which lost 2 bases and 11 bases, there was a span of 15 bases. Germline-derived CDR1 and CDR2 are SEHNR and FQNEAQ (reference sequence). This CDR3 contains 13 residues. This CDR3 is CASSLMAGPQAFF. The CDR3 nucleotides are TGTGCCAGCAGCTTAATGGCAGGGCCCCAGGCTTTCTTT.

This rearrangement joins TRBV19 to TRBJ1-2; 9 positions match TRBD1. The CDR3 totals 15 residues. Germline CDR1 and CDR2: LNHDA and SQIVND (reference sequence). With 3 bases clipped from V and 3 bases from J, the junction kept 5 bases outside the gene matches. The CDR3 here is CASSITGQGDYGYTF. The CDR3 nucleotides are TGTGCCAGTAGTATTACGGGACAGGGAGACTATGGCTACACCTTC.

The chain combines TRBV5-4 with TRBJ2-2, with D possibly being TRBD2 (5 bases). The germline CDR1 and CDR2 sequences are SGHNT and YYREEE (reference sequence). V shed 4 bases and J shed 9 bases, with 16 bases lying between them. The CDR3 loop spans 14 amino acids. In DNA, the CDR3 is TGTGCCAGCAGCCCACGGGCTAGCCGTCGGGAGCTGTTTTTT. Translated: CASSPRASRRELFF.

The V call is TRBV11-2, the J call TRBJ1-1, with TRBD1 as a possible D gene (6 bases). Trimming cost V 1 base and J 6 bases, with 9 bases left between them. The CDR3 has 13 residues. The germline V gene has CDR1 SGHAT and CDR2 FQNNGV. This CDR3 is CASSLGRTAEAFF. DNA for the CDR3: TGTGCCAGCAGCTTAGGTCGGACAGCTGAAGCTTTCTTT.

The CDR3 nucleotides read TGTGCCAGCAGCCCAGGGACTGATCCCTACAATGAGCAGTTCTTC. Translation: CASSPGTDPYNEQFF. The chain employs TRBV3-1 (or the pseudogene TRBV3-2) and TRBJ2-1; D possibly corresponds to TRBD2 (6 bases). Germline V gene data show CDR1 as LGHDT and CDR2 as YNNKEL (reference sequence). V was clipped by 4 bases and J by 2 bases, with 12 bases between them. The CDR3 has 15 amino acids.

CDR3: CASSFGAGEGNEQFF. The CDR3 DNA reads as TGTGCCAGCAGCTTCGGAGCGGGAGAAGGCAATGAGCAGTTCTTC. The chain joins TRBV5-5 to TRBJ2-1, with TRBD2 matching 8 bases. The CDR3 contains 15 residues. Germline CDR1 and CDR2: SGHKS and YYEKEE (reference sequence). After removal of 2 bases from V and 6 bases from J, the junction contained 7 bases not matched to a gene.

The rearrangement uses TRBV11-2 and TRBJ1-2; a possible D gene is TRBD1 (5 bases). Germline CDR1 and CDR2: SGHAT and FQNNGV. Trimming took off 5 bases at V and 7 bases at J, with 11 bases between the two ends. CDR3 length: 12 amino acids. For the CDR3, the DNA is TGTGCCAGCAGCGGGGGGGATTCTGGCTACACCTTC. Translation: CASSGGDSGYTF. The full variable domain, completed using reference TRBV11-2 and TRBJ1-2, is EAGVAQSPRYKIIEKRQSVAFWCNPISGHATLYWYQQILGQGPKLLIQFQNNGVVDDSQLPKDRFSAERLKGVDSTLKIQPAKLEDSAVYLCASSGGDSGYTFGSGTRLTVV.

The chain recombines TRBV19 with TRBJ1-1; TRBD1 matches 7 bases. There are 12 residues in the CDR3. Looked up from germline, CDR1 is LNHDA and CDR2 is SQIVND (reference sequence). With 4 bases clipped from V and 4 bases from J, the junction kept 0 bases outside the gene matches. CDR3 amino acids: CASSRQGTEAFF. As DNA, the CDR3 is TGTGCCAGTAGTAGACAGGGCACTGAAGCTTTCTTT.

This clone has just a few counts. This rearrangement joins TRBV11-2 to TRBJ2-3, with a possible D match to TRBD2 (7 bases). Germline lookup yields CDR1 SGHAT and CDR2 FQNNGV. The CDR3 loop spans 17 amino acids. Trimming cost V 0 bases and J 2 bases, with 15 bases left between them. This CDR3 is CASSLEGRGLLTDTQYF. CDR3 nucleotide sequence: TGTGCCAGCAGCTTAGAAGGGCGGGGGCTCCTCACAGATACGCAGTATTTT. The complete variable domain, with remaining parts taken from reference TRBV11-2 and TRBJ2-3, reads EAGVAQSPRYKIIEKRQSVAFWCNPISGHATLYWYQQILGQGPKLLIQFQNNGVVDDSQLPKDRFSAERLKGVDSTLKIQPAKLEDSAVYLCASSLEGRGLLTDTQYFGPGTRLTVL.

V usage is TRBV12-5 and J usage is TRBJ1-2; D unresolved. V shed 5 bases and J shed 5 bases, with 12 bases lying between them. Per germline, CDR1 LGHNT and CDR2 FRNRAP. This CDR3 has 13 residues. CDR3 protein: CASGKGSTYGYTF. Written as DNA, the CDR3 is TGTGCTAGTGGTAAAGGGAGCACATATGGCTACACCTTC.

This clone was seen a few times. The chain couples TRBV2 to TRBJ2-5; 11 bases match TRBD1. CDR1 SNHLY and CDR2 FYNNEI come from the germline V gene. V lost 6 bases, J lost 2 bases, and 5 bases stayed unmatched. CDR3 length: 15 residues. CDR3 in amino acids: CASSRDRGDQETQYF. DNA for the CDR3: TGTGCCAGCAGCCGGGACAGGGGGGATCAAGAGACCCAGTACTTC.

This clone was recorded a few times. The sample holds other DNA sequences that translate to the same CDR3. The chain combines TRBV19 with TRBJ1-2, with TRBD1 matching over 7 bases. Germline CDR1 and CDR2: LNHDA and SQIVND (reference sequence). The V and J ends lost 4 bases and 3 bases, in that order; junction bases with no gene match: 2. The CDR3 totals 13 residues. Here the CDR3 reads CASSRQGDYGYTF. Written as DNA, the CDR3 is TGTGCCAGTAGTAGACAGGGTGACTATGGCTACACCTTC.

The chain combines TRBV4-1 with TRBJ2-1; the match to TRBD2 covers 7 bases. The CDR3 covers 17 residues. V lost 1 base and J lost 0; bases outside the gene matches: 6. Per the germline V gene, CDR1 is MGHRA and CDR2 is YSYEKL. CDR3 DNA: TGCGCCAGCAGCCAAGGCGGGCGGGGGAGCTCCTACAATGAGCAGTTCTTC. This gives the protein CASSQGGRGSSYNEQFF.

The chain combines TRBV29-1 with TRBJ2-2; 9 bases are shared with TRBD1. This CDR3 spans 17 amino acids. Germline lookup yields CDR1 SQVTM and CDR2 ANQGSEA. V lost 4 bases and J lost 0; bases outside the gene matches: 9. DNA for the CDR3: TGCAGCGTTGGAGGACCGGGACAGGGTTCGAACACCGGGGAGCTGTTTTTT. Protein product: CSVGGPGQGSNTGELFF.

This clone was seen more than once but under ten times. The chain links TRBV3-1 (or the pseudogene TRBV3-2) to TRBJ2-2; 10 bases are a match to TRBD2. The germline V gene has CDR1 LGHDT and CDR2 YNNKEL (reference sequence). Unmatched junction bases numbered 8, after V lost 4 bases and J lost 3 bases. The CDR3 is made up of 17 amino acids. CDR3 amino acids: CASSPESSGSYTGELFF. CDR3 in DNA: TGTGCCAGCAGCCCCGAGTCTAGCGGGAGCTACACCGGGGAGCTGTTTTTT.

This clone was seen a few times. The chain couples TRBV5-5 to TRBJ2-7; 8 bases match TRBD2. V shed 5 bases, J shed 3 bases, and the junction held 7 bases outside the gene matches. The CDR3 extends over 14 amino acids. Looked up from germline, CDR1 is SGHKS and CDR2 is YYEKEE (reference sequence). The CDR3 spells CASRTIGTSYEQYF. Written as DNA, the CDR3 is TGTGCCAGCAGAACGATAGGGACTAGCTACGAGCAGTACTTC.

This chain uses TRBV6-5 with TRBJ2-2; D remains ambiguous. CDR1 MNHEY and CDR2 SVGAGI come from the germline V gene. Trimming took 3 bases from V and 4 from J, leaving 6 bases between them. The CDR3 loop spans 13 amino acids. DNA for the CDR3: TGTGCCAGCAGTTATAGCCGCACCGGGGAGCTGTTTTTT. This sequence encodes CASSYSRTGELFF.

The rearrangement joins TRBV15 to TRBJ2-1; D may be TRBD2 (6 bases). Germline V gene sequence: CDR1 LNHNV, CDR2 YYDKDF (reference sequence). The CDR3 has 14 amino acids. The ends were cut back, 1 base at V and 8 bases at J, with 12 bases in the middle. DNA for the CDR3: TGTGCCACCAGCAGAGCCTCGGGAGTCGATGAGCAGTTCTTC. Its translation is CATSRASGVDEQFF.

The chain couples TRBV9 to TRBJ2-2, with TRBD2 identical over 7 bases. CDR3 length: 16 residues. Germline CDR1 SGDLS, CDR2 YYNGEE. Germline trimming cut 3 bases from V and 0 bases from J; bases unmatched to any gene: 5. The CDR3 region has the DNA TGTGCCAGCAGCGGGTGGGCGGGAGCGAACACCGGGGAGCTGTTTTTT. It encodes CASSGWAGANTGELFF. Full variable domain (remainder filled in from reference TRBV9 and TRBJ2-2): DSGVTQTPKHLITATGQRVTLRCSPRSGDLSVYWYQQSLDQGLQFLIQYYNGEERAKGNILERFSAQQFPDLHSELNLSSLELGDSALYFCASSGWAGANTGELFFGEGSRLTVL.

This clone appeared once. The chain's CDR3 is CSVTSANEQFF. CDR3 nucleotides: TGCAGCGTTACTAGCGCCAATGAGCAGTTCTTC. J is TRBJ2-1 and V is TRBV29-1; 7 nucleotides agree with TRBD2. The CDR3 contains 11 residues. J gave up 6 bases and V 5 bases, and 1 base lay outside the gene matches. The germline CDR1 and CDR2 sequences are SQVTM and ANQGSEA.